A selection of T cell receptor beta chains follows, all from one sample in a study of response to subunit inactivated influenza vaccine. From the RT-PCR reads, TCRdb called clonotypes with MiXCR, one entry per CDR3 protein. The data contain about 500,000 distinct CDR3 sequences, approximately 12% of them singletons. The starting material was PBMCs from blood, obtained roughly 48 days after vaccination. The receptors were gathered from a man in his fifties who received an inactivated influenza vaccine. The CDR3 runs from the conserved cysteine through the conserved F or W. Fields, in order: J gene, V gene, D gene, clone size, CDR3 protein, CDR3 DNA. A D gene is named only where the DNA matches it firmly. Rows may omit the clone size; those that give it use once, few, many or a size class.

TRBJ1-5 TRBV11-2 . . CASSLGPDRNQPQHF TGTGCCAGCAGCTTAGGACCCGACCGCAATCAGCCCCAGCATTTT
TRBJ1-2 TRBV7-2 . . CASSNFQGVNGYTF TGTGCCAGCAGCAACTTCCAGGGAGTGAATGGCTACACCTTC
TRBJ1-1 TRBV12-3/TRBV12-4 . . CASSPPGGGWTEAFF TGTGCCAGCAGCCCACCCGGGGGGGGGTGGACTGAAGCTTTCTTT
TRBJ2-2 TRBV28 TRBD1 . CASRWTGLDTGELFF TGTGCCAGCCGATGGACAGGGTTGGACACCGGGGAGCTGTTTTTT
TRBJ1-1 TRBV5-1 . many CASSLEWGQNTEAFF TGCGCCAGCAGCTTAGAATGGGGACAGAACACTGAAGCTTTCTTT
TRBJ2-2 TRBV6-2/TRBV6-3 . . CASSYSREIWELFF TGTGCCAGCAGTTACTCCCGGGAGATCTGGGAGCTGTTTTTT
TRBJ1-5 TRBV4-1 . many CASSQDRRQPQHF TGCGCCAGCAGCCAAGATAGACGCCAGCCCCAGCATTTT
TRBJ1-6 TRBV20-1 TRBD1 many CSAKAGTGNSPLHF TGCAGTGCAAAAGCCGGGACAGGAAATTCACCCCTCCACTTT
TRBJ2-5 TRBV6-5 TRBD1 . CASSYSTQGTQETQYF TGTGCCAGCAGTTACTCGACACAGGGGACCCAAGAGACCCAGTACTTC
TRBJ2-5 TRBV9 . . CASSAGPAQETQYF TGTGCCAGCAGCGCGGGACCAGCACAAGAGACCCAGTACTTC
TRBJ2-7 TRBV24-1 . . CATSDLQIGRRGTREYEQYF TGTGCCACCAGTGATTTGCAAATAGGGAGACGGGGGACGAGAGAATACGAGCAGTACTTC
TRBJ2-5 TRBV27 TRBD2 . CASGPSGTSGRTQYF TGTGCCAGCGGTCCTTCCGGGACTAGCGGGAGGACCCAGTACTTC
TRBJ2-1 TRBV12-3/TRBV12-4 . few CASSLAGAFNEQFF TGTGCCAGCAGTTTAGCGGGAGCTTTCAATGAGCAGTTCTTC
TRBJ2-2 TRBV11-2 TRBD2 . CASSLLAGGPASGELFF TGTGCCAGCAGCTTACTAGCGGGGGGGCCAGCCAGCGGGGAGCTGTTTTTT
TRBJ2-1 TRBV10-3 . few CAINRGLYNEQFF TGTGCCATCAACCGGGGACTCTACAATGAGCAGTTCTTC
TRBJ2-1 TRBV6-5 . many CASSYSTLRGNEQFF TGTGCCAGCAGTTACTCCACCTTGAGAGGGAATGAGCAGTTCTTC
TRBJ2-1 TRBV28 TRBD2 . CASSQYSGTPYNEQFF TGTGCCAGCAGTCAATATAGCGGGACCCCATACAATGAGCAGTTCTTC
TRBJ2-1 TRBV11-3 TRBD2 few CASSSSSGSGGEQFF TGTGCCAGCAGCTCCTCTAGCGGGAGTGGCGGTGAGCAGTTCTTC
TRBJ1-2 TRBV6-2/TRBV6-3 TRBD1 many CASSYGDSYGYTF TGTGCCAGCAGTTACGGGGACAGCTATGGCTACACCTTC
TRBJ1-1 TRBV20-1 . few CSAPGIGGAGNTEAFF TGCAGTGCACCAGGGATAGGGGGGGCCGGGAACACTGAAGCTTTCTTT
TRBJ2-1 TRBV5-5 . . CASSVTRTDSYNEQFF TGTGCCAGCAGCGTCACACGGACAGACTCCTACAATGAGCAGTTCTTC
TRBJ2-2 TRBV29-1 . many CSVEDGQAGTGELFF TGCAGCGTTGAAGACGGTCAGGCGGGGACCGGGGAGCTGTTTTTT
TRBJ2-2 TRBV4-3 TRBD2 . CASSRAGTSGVTGELFF TGCGCCAGCAGCCGAGCCGGGACTAGCGGGGTTACCGGGGAGCTGTTTTTT
TRBJ1-2 TRBV10-3 . . CAISREQGLYGYTF TGTGCCATCAGTCGGGAACAGGGCCTGTATGGCTACACCTTC
TRBJ1-6 TRBV20-1 . few CSARGPGNSPLHF TGCAGTGCTAGAGGGCCTGGTAATTCACCCCTCCACTTT
TRBJ2-3 TRBV4-1 TRBD1 few CASSQVRDREGVAQYF TGCGCCAGCAGCCAAGTTCGGGACAGGGAAGGAGTAGCGCAGTATTTT